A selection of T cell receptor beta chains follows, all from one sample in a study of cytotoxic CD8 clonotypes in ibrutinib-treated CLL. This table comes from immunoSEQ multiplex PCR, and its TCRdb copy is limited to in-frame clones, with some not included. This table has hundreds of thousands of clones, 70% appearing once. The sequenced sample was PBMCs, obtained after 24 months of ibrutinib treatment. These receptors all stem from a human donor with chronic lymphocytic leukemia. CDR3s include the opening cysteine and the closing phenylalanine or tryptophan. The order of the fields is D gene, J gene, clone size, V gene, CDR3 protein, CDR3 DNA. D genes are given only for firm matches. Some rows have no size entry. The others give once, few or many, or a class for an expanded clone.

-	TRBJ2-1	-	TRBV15	CATSRSSNEQFF	TGTGCCACCAGCAGATCTAGCAATGAGCAGTTCTTC
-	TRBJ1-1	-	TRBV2	CASGAAEAFF	TGTGCCAGCGGTGCGGCTGAAGCTTTCTTT
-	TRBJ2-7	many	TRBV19	CASGITITTYEQYF	TGTGCCAGTGGGATAACCATCACCACCTACGAGCAGTACTTC
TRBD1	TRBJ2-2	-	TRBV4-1	CASSPSGETGGAGVNGELFF	TGCGCCAGCAGCCCAAGTGGCGAGACAGGGGGCGCCGGGGTTAACGGGGAGCTGTTTTTT
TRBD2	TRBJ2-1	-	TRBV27	CASSLTSGSWHEQFF	TGTGCCAGCAGTTTAACTAGCGGGAGTTGGCATGAGCAGTTCTTC
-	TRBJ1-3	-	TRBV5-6	CASSLDRLSSGNTIYF	TGTGCCAGCAGCTTGGACAGACTTAGCTCTGGAAACACCATATATTTT
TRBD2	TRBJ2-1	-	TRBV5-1	CASRERETYNEQFF	TGCGCCAGCAGGGAGCGGGAGACCTACAATGAGCAGTTCTTC
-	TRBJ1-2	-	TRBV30	CAWTQLNYGYTF	TGTGCCTGGACACAGCTTAACTATGGCTACACCTTC
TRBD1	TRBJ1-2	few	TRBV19	CASSPYRGNYGYTF	TGTGCCAGTAGTCCCTACAGGGGTAACTATGGCTACACCTTC
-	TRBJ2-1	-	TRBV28	CASSGQFMDNEQFF	TGTGCCAGCAGCGGACAGTTTATGGACAATGAGCAGTTCTTC
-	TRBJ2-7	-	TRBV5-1	CASSFSSPYEQYF	TGCGCCAGCAGCTTCTCCAGTCCCTACGAGCAGTACTTC
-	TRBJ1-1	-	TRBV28	CASSYREAFF	TGTGCCAGCAGTTACAGAGAAGCTTTCTTT
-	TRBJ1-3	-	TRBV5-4	CASSLRQQSNLGNTIYF	TGTGCCAGCAGCTTGCGTCAACAATCAAATTTAGGAAACACCATATATTTT